Below are 5 T cell receptor beta chains sequenced from a single sample in a study of OX40 agonist ivuxolimab in advanced cancers. The library relied on the immunoSEQ multiplex PCR assay. In TCRdb, the immuneACCESS table is reduced to in-frame sequences with V and J assigned. These tables do not hold every clone; where another copy was compared, an unresolved V gene accounts for under half, and the others remain unexplained. Here the sample has tens of thousands of clones; about 88% occur a single time. Around 0.6% of the sample comes from the top ten. This material consisted of CD4+ or CD8+ T cells sorted from blood, taken in a trial of the OX40 agonist ivuxolimab. All receptors derive from an adult with an advanced solid tumor such as melanoma, head and neck, liver or kidney cancer.

The chain employs TRBV6-1 and TRBJ2-7; D uncertain. Deletions cut 3 bases from V and 3 bases from J, with 9 bases between. The CDR3 runs to 13 residues. Germline CDR1 is MNHNS and CDR2 is SASEGT. CDR3 amino acids: CASSEYEIYEQYF. As DNA, the CDR3 is TGTGCCAGCAGTGAGTACGAGATCTACGAGCAGTACTTC.

V gene TRBV11-3 combines with J gene TRBJ2-2, with 7 bases fitting TRBD1. Germline values: CDR1 SGHNT, CDR2 YENEEA. This CDR3 comprises 18 residues. V shed 2 bases, J shed 0 bases, and the junction held 9 bases outside the gene matches. CDR3 coding DNA: TGTGCCAGCAGCTTAAACCCCCGGACAGGTGCGAACACCGGGGAGCTGTTTTTT. Translation: CASSLNPRTGANTGELFF.

CDR3 region: CASSLVGTEQFF. The CDR3 DNA follows: TGTGCCAGCAGCTTAGTTGGCACTGAGCAGTTCTTC. The rearrangement links TRBV7-2 to TRBJ2-1; no definite D call. V was trimmed by 1 base and J by 9 bases, leaving 7 bases between them. The CDR3 length is 12 residues. Germline V gene lookup returns CDR1 SGHTA and CDR2 FQGNSA.

This sequence joins TRBV27 and TRBJ1-2, with a weak D call TRBD1 (5 bases). CDR1 and CDR2 (germline): MNHEY, SMNVEV (reference sequence). V was trimmed by 7 bases and J by 7 bases, leaving 19 bases between them. CDR3 length equals 14 residues. In nucleotides, the CDR3 is TGTGCCAGCACTCCGGGACCACAGCGGGGTGGCTACACCTTC. This sequence encodes CASTPGPQRGGYTF.

The V call is TRBV7-2, the J call TRBJ2-5, with 9 bases fitting TRBD2. Germline V gene lookup returns CDR1 SGHTA and CDR2 FQGNSA. The V gene end was trimmed by 5 bases and the J gene end by 2 bases; junction bases not matched to a gene: 12. CDR3 length: 17 amino acids. Written as DNA, the CDR3 is TGTGCCAGCAGCCTCGGAGGAGCGGGGGGTTGGCAAGAGACCCAGTACTTC. Translation: CASSLGGAGGWQETQYF.